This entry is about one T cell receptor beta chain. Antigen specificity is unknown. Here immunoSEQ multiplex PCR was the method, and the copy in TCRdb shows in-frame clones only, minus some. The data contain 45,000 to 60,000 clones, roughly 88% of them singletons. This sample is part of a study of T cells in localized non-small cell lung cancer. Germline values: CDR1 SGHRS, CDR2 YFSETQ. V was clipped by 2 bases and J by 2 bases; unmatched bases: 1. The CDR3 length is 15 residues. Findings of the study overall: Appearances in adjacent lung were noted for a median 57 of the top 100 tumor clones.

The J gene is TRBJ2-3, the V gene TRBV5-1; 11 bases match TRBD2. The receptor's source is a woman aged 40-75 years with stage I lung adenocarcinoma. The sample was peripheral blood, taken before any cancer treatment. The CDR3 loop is CASSFSGGATDTQYF. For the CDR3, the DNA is TGCGCCAGCAGCTTTAGCGGGGGGGCCACAGATACGCAGTATTTT.